This is a list of T cell receptor beta chains from one sample in a study of T cell changes during pregnancy in multiple sclerosis. Only in-frame clones appear in the TCRdb table, and some are missing; sequencing was by immunoSEQ multiplex PCR. Here the sample spans tens of thousands of clones, 90% to 95% being singletons. The sample consisted of peripheral blood, taken in the third trimester of pregnancy. These TCRs come from a female donor with multiple sclerosis, enrolled in a pregnancy study. The CDR3 runs from the conserved cysteine through the conserved F or W. Each record gives: V gene, clone size, D gene, J gene, CDR3 DNA, CDR3 protein. The D gene is left open where the match is weak. For some rows the clone size is stated as once, few or many, or as a class when expanded; others skip it.

v_gene: TRBV9; abundance: .; d_gene: .; j_gene: TRBJ2-6; CDR3nt: TGTGCCAGCAGCAGCGCCTGGGCCAACGTCCTGACTTTC; CDR3aa: CASSSAWANVLTF
v_gene: TRBV27; abundance: once; d_gene: TRBD1; j_gene: TRBJ2-5; CDR3nt: TGTGCCAGCAGGGGACAGTACCAAGAGACCCAGTACTTC; CDR3aa: CASRGQYQETQYF
v_gene: TRBV4-1; abundance: .; d_gene: TRBD2; j_gene: TRBJ2-3; CDR3nt: TGCGCCAGCAGCCAAGATGAGCGCGGACTAGCGGTTATCACAGATACGCAGTATTTT; CDR3aa: CASSQDERGLAVITDTQYF
v_gene: TRBV5-5; abundance: once; d_gene: .; j_gene: TRBJ2-2; CDR3nt: TGTGCCAGCAGCTTGTCCAGAGGCCCGAACACCGGGGAGCTGTTTTTT; CDR3aa: CASSLSRGPNTGELFF
v_gene: TRBV21-1; abundance: .; d_gene: .; j_gene: TRBJ2-7; CDR3nt: TGTGCCAGCAGCCCAAGACAGGTCCGCTTCTACGAGCAGTACTTC; CDR3aa: CASSPRQVRFYEQYF
v_gene: TRBV11-2; abundance: .; d_gene: .; j_gene: TRBJ2-5; CDR3nt: TGTGCCAGCAGCACGGCCCCAGAGGGAGAGACCCAGTACTTC; CDR3aa: CASSTAPEGETQYF
v_gene: TRBV7-3; abundance: .; d_gene: .; j_gene: TRBJ2-2; CDR3nt: TGTGCCAGCAGCTTTCCTACAGGGGCGGGGACCGGGGAGCTGTTTTTT; CDR3aa: CASSFPTGAGTGELFF
v_gene: TRBV7-9; abundance: .; d_gene: TRBD2; j_gene: TRBJ2-7; CDR3nt: TGTGCCAGCAGCTCAAGGACTAGCGGCCGCTACGAGCAGTACTTC; CDR3aa: CASSSRTSGRYEQYF
v_gene: TRBV13; abundance: .; d_gene: TRBD2; j_gene: TRBJ2-1; CDR3nt: TGTGCCAGCAGCTCGGGACTAGCGAGCTCCTACAATGAGCAGTTCTTC; CDR3aa: CASSSGLASSYNEQFF
v_gene: TRBV7-6; abundance: .; d_gene: .; j_gene: TRBJ2-6; CDR3nt: TGTGCCAGCAGCTTCGGACCCGGGACATCCTCTGGGGCCAACGTCCTGACTTTC; CDR3aa: CASSFGPGTSSGANVLTF
v_gene: TRBV7-5; abundance: .; d_gene: .; j_gene: TRBJ1-5; CDR3nt: TGTGTCAGAAGCTTAGTTCGCCAGGGTGCGCTTAGCAATCAGCCCCAGCATTTT; CDR3aa: CVRSLVRQGALSNQPQHF
v_gene: TRBV5-6; abundance: once; d_gene: TRBD1; j_gene: TRBJ2-7; CDR3nt: TGTGCCAGCAGCCTCGGGACAGGCTACGAGCAGTACTTC; CDR3aa: CASSLGTGYEQYF
v_gene: TRBV5-1; abundance: once; d_gene: TRBD1; j_gene: TRBJ2-3; CDR3nt: TGCGCCAGCAGCTTGCCCCGACAGGGGCGGCACAGATACGAGGGTACGCAGTATTTT; CDR3aa: CASSLPRQGRHRYEGTQYF
v_gene: TRBV15; abundance: .; d_gene: .; j_gene: TRBJ1-2; CDR3nt: TGTGCCACCAGCATGACACCACAGGGAATCTATGGCTACACCTTC; CDR3aa: CATSMTPQGIYGYTF
v_gene: TRBV7-9; abundance: once; d_gene: .; j_gene: TRBJ2-7; CDR3nt: TGTGCCAGCACCAACCTTACGGGGAAGGAGCAGTACTTC; CDR3aa: CASTNLTGKEQYF
v_gene: TRBV7-8; abundance: .; d_gene: TRBD1; j_gene: TRBJ2-7; CDR3nt: TGTGCCAGCAGCTTCGCGGACAGGGGCATTTCCTACGAGCAGTACTTC; CDR3aa: CASSFADRGISYEQYF
v_gene: TRBV30; abundance: .; d_gene: TRBD2; j_gene: TRBJ2-2; CDR3nt: TGTGCCTGGAGGGGACTAGCGGGAGCCGCCGGGGAGCTGTTTTTT; CDR3aa: CAWRGLAGAAGELFF
v_gene: TRBV25-1; abundance: .; d_gene: .; j_gene: TRBJ1-1; CDR3nt: TGTGCCAGCAGTGTTCGGGGGGGACTCCGAGGGGATACTGAAGCTTTCTTT; CDR3aa: CASSVRGGLRGDTEAFF
v_gene: TRBV4-3; abundance: .; d_gene: .; j_gene: TRBJ1-4; CDR3nt: TGCGCCAGCAGCCAAGATGGAGGGGCTATCAATGAAAAACTGTTTTTT; CDR3aa: CASSQDGGAINEKLFF
v_gene: TRBV28; abundance: .; d_gene: TRBD1; j_gene: TRBJ1-5; CDR3nt: TGTGCCAGCAGTCCCTGGCAGGGAGGAGGGGGCAGTCAGCCCCAGCATTTT; CDR3aa: CASSPWQGGGGSQPQHF
v_gene: TRBV27; abundance: .; d_gene: TRBD2; j_gene: TRBJ2-1; CDR3nt: TGTGCCAGCAGTTTATCGATCCAGCGGGAATACAATGAGCAGTTCTTC; CDR3aa: CASSLSIQREYNEQFF
v_gene: TRBV28; abundance: .; d_gene: TRBD1; j_gene: TRBJ1-2; CDR3nt: TGTGCCAGCAGTCTAGACAGGGTTCACGGCTACACCTTC; CDR3aa: CASSLDRVHGYTF
v_gene: TRBV5-1; abundance: .; d_gene: TRBD2; j_gene: TRBJ2-7; CDR3nt: TGCGCCAGCAGCTTGACTAGCGGGAGGGCTTACGAGCAGTACTTC; CDR3aa: CASSLTSGRAYEQYF
v_gene: TRBV4-2; abundance: .; d_gene: TRBD1; j_gene: TRBJ2-7; CDR3nt: TGTGCCAGCAGCCAAGATTGGACAGGATACGAGCAGTACTTC; CDR3aa: CASSQDWTGYEQYF
v_gene: TRBV28; abundance: .; d_gene: .; j_gene: TRBJ2-7; CDR3nt: TGTGCCAGCGCTGGGGGGGGGCCCCACGAGCAGTACTTC; CDR3aa: CASAGGGPHEQYF
v_gene: TRBV27; abundance: once; d_gene: TRBD2; j_gene: TRBJ2-7; CDR3nt: TGTGCCAGCAGTCCCCCGGGGGTAGCGGGAGGCATCGAGCAGTACTTC; CDR3aa: CASSPPGVAGGIEQYF
v_gene: TRBV7-3; abundance: once; d_gene: TRBD1; j_gene: TRBJ1-2; CDR3nt: TGTGCCAGCAGCATGGGGACAGGCTCCGGCTACACCTTC; CDR3aa: CASSMGTGSGYTF
v_gene: TRBV30; abundance: .; d_gene: .; j_gene: TRBJ2-7; CDR3nt: TGTGCCTGGAGTTCATCCAGCGAGCAGTACTTC; CDR3aa: CAWSSSSEQYF
v_gene: TRBV5-5; abundance: .; d_gene: TRBD2; j_gene: TRBJ2-7; CDR3nt: TGTGCCAGCAGCCCGGACCTTAGCGGGATGACCTACGAGCAGTACTTC; CDR3aa: CASSPDLSGMTYEQYF
v_gene: TRBV13; abundance: .; d_gene: TRBD2; j_gene: TRBJ2-3; CDR3nt: TGTGCCAGCAGCTTAGGTCGTCTAGCGGGGGTCACAGATACGCAGTATTTT; CDR3aa: CASSLGRLAGVTDTQYF
v_gene: TRBV6-1; abundance: .; d_gene: .; j_gene: TRBJ2-3; CDR3nt: TGTGCCAGCAGTATCCTAGCGTCAAGCACAGATACGCAGTATTTT; CDR3aa: CASSILASSTDTQYF
v_gene: TRBV27; abundance: .; d_gene: TRBD2; j_gene: TRBJ2-7; CDR3nt: TGTGCCAGCAGTTTCCTAGCGGGAGCCCTCGTGGGCGAGCAGTACTTC; CDR3aa: CASSFLAGALVGEQYF
v_gene: TRBV5-4; abundance: .; d_gene: TRBD2; j_gene: TRBJ2-7; CDR3nt: TGTGCCAGCAGCGGACGGACTAGCGGTCCCTACGAGCAGTACTTC; CDR3aa: CASSGRTSGPYEQYF
v_gene: TRBV5-1; abundance: .; d_gene: TRBD2; j_gene: TRBJ2-7; CDR3nt: TGCGCCAGCAGCTTGGAGGGAGGGCTGAACGAGCAGTACTTC; CDR3aa: CASSLEGGLNEQYF
v_gene: TRBV29-1; abundance: .; d_gene: TRBD1; j_gene: TRBJ1-3; CDR3nt: TGCAGCGCCCGAGGGACAGCGAGAAACACCATATATTTT; CDR3aa: CSARGTARNTIYF
v_gene: TRBV5-1; abundance: .; d_gene: .; j_gene: TRBJ1-2; CDR3nt: TGCGCCAGCAGCACGCCGATCGGTAACCCGACAGGCCTAAACTATGGCTACACCTTC; CDR3aa: CASSTPIGNPTGLNYGYTF
v_gene: TRBV7-9; abundance: .; d_gene: .; j_gene: TRBJ2-5; CDR3nt: TGTGCCAGCAGCCCCCAGCCGGACATCGCGACCCAAGAGACCCAGTACTTC; CDR3aa: CASSPQPDIATQETQYF
v_gene: TRBV19; abundance: .; d_gene: .; j_gene: TRBJ2-5; CDR3nt: TGTGCCAGTAGTATTCCGGGGGAGACCCAGTACTTC; CDR3aa: CASSIPGETQYF
v_gene: TRBV5-6; abundance: .; d_gene: .; j_gene: TRBJ1-1; CDR3nt: TGTGCCAGCCACCCGGTAGGGTTTGGGAGCACTGAAGCTTTCTTT; CDR3aa: CASHPVGFGSTEAFF
v_gene: TRBV12-5; abundance: .; d_gene: TRBD1; j_gene: TRBJ1-2; CDR3nt: TGTGCTAGTGGTTTGCCGACAGGGGCTCATGGCTACACCTTC; CDR3aa: CASGLPTGAHGYTF
v_gene: TRBV5-5; abundance: .; d_gene: TRBD2; j_gene: TRBJ2-7; CDR3nt: TGTGCCAGCAACTCATGGGGGGGACTAGCGGGAACCTACGAGCAGTACTTC; CDR3aa: CASNSWGGLAGTYEQYF
v_gene: TRBV11-2; abundance: once; d_gene: TRBD2; j_gene: TRBJ2-7; CDR3nt: TGTGCCAGCAGCTTTACTAGCGGGGACTACGAGCAGTACTTC; CDR3aa: CASSFTSGDYEQYF
v_gene: TRBV7-2; abundance: .; d_gene: .; j_gene: TRBJ2-3; CDR3nt: TGTGCCAGCAGCCCTTTGTTTACGGCCCTAGGGGCAGATACGCAGTATTTT; CDR3aa: CASSPLFTALGADTQYF
v_gene: TRBV27; abundance: .; d_gene: TRBD2; j_gene: TRBJ2-3; CDR3nt: TGTGCCAGCAGTTACACACGGACTAGCGGGCGCCCAGATACGCAGTATTTT; CDR3aa: CASSYTRTSGRPDTQYF
v_gene: TRBV5-4; abundance: .; d_gene: .; j_gene: TRBJ2-3; CDR3nt: TGTGCCAGCAGCTTAACAGGGTTGAGAGATACGCAGTATTTT; CDR3aa: CASSLTGLRDTQYF
v_gene: TRBV5-1; abundance: .; d_gene: TRBD2; j_gene: TRBJ2-1; CDR3nt: TGCGCCAGCAGCTTATGGCTAGCGGGGTCATACAATGAGCAGTTCTTC; CDR3aa: CASSLWLAGSYNEQFF
v_gene: TRBV7-6; abundance: .; d_gene: .; j_gene: TRBJ1-4; CDR3nt: TGTGCCAGCAGCTTAGAGCGCGGCTATGAAAAACTGTTTTTT; CDR3aa: CASSLERGYEKLFF
v_gene: TRBV5-4; abundance: .; d_gene: TRBD1; j_gene: TRBJ2-1; CDR3nt: TGTGCCAGCAGCCCCAGACAGGGTACGCTCCATGAGCAGTTCTTC; CDR3aa: CASSPRQGTLHEQFF
v_gene: TRBV11-2; abundance: .; d_gene: TRBD1; j_gene: TRBJ2-7; CDR3nt: TGTGCCAGCAGCTTAACAGGGGATATCTACGAGCAGTACTTC; CDR3aa: CASSLTGDIYEQYF
v_gene: TRBV4-3; abundance: .; d_gene: TRBD2; j_gene: TRBJ2-7; CDR3nt: TGCGCCAGCAGCGTCGGGACTAGCGGGATTTACGAGCAGTACTTC; CDR3aa: CASSVGTSGIYEQYF
v_gene: TRBV29-1; abundance: .; d_gene: TRBD1; j_gene: TRBJ1-2; CDR3nt: TGCAGCGTAGGACAGGGGATCGATGGCTACACCTTC; CDR3aa: CSVGQGIDGYTF
v_gene: TRBV28; abundance: .; d_gene: .; j_gene: TRBJ1-5; CDR3nt: TGTGCCAGCAGCCCCCATGTCGGAGCCAATCAGCCCCAGCATTTT; CDR3aa: CASSPHVGANQPQHF
v_gene: TRBV5-5; abundance: .; d_gene: TRBD2; j_gene: TRBJ2-7; CDR3nt: TGTGCCAGCAGCTTGGGGATTCCGGCGGGAGAGGGATACGAGCAGTACTTC; CDR3aa: CASSLGIPAGEGYEQYF
v_gene: TRBV6-5; abundance: .; d_gene: TRBD2; j_gene: TRBJ2-2; CDR3nt: TGTGCCAGTAGGCGGGAGAGAACCGGGGAGCTGTTTTTT; CDR3aa: CASRRERTGELFF